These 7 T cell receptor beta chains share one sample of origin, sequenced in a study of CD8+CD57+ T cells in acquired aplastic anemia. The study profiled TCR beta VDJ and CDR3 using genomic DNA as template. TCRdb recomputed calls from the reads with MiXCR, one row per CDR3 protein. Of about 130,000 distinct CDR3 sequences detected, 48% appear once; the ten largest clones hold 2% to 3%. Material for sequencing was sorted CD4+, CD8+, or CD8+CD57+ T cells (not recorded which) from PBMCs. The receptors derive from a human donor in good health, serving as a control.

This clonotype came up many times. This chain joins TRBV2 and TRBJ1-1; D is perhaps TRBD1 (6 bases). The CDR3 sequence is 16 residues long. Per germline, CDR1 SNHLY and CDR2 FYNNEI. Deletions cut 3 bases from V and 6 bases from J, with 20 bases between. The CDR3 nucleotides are TGTGCCAGCAGTGACAGGGGAGACCTCAGGGGCGCTGAAGCTTTCTTT. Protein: CASSDRGDLRGAEAFF.

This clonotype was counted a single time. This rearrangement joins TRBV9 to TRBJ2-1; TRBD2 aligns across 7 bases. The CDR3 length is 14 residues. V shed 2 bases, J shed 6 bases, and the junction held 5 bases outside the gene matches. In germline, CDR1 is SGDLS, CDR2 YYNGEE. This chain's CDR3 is CASSVGGPPNEQFF. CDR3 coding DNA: TGTGCCAGCAGCGTGGGAGGGCCGCCCAATGAGCAGTTCTTC.

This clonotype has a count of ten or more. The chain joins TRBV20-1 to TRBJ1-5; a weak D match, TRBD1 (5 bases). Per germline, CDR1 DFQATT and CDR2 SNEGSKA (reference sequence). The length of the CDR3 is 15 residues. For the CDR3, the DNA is TGCAGCGGTCGGAAGGGTGAGGGGAGCAATCAGCCCCAGCATTTT. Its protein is CSGRKGEGSNQPQHF.

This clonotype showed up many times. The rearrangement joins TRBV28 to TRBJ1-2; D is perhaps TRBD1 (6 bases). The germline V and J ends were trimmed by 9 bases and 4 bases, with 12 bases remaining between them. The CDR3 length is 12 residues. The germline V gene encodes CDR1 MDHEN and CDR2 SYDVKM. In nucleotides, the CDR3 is TGTGCCAGTCGGGGGCAGCTCTATGGCTACACCTTC. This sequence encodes CASRGQLYGYTF.

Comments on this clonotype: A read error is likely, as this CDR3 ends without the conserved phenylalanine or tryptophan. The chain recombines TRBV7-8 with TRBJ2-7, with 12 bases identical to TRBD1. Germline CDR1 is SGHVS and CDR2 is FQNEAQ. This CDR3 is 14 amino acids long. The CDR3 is CASTLGTGGNEQYS. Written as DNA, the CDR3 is TGTGCCAGCACCTTAGGGACAGGGGGCAACGAGCAGTACTCC.

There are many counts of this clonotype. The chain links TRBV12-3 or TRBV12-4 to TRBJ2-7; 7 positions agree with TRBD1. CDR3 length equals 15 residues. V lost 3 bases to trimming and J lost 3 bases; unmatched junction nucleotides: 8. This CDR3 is CASSFGTASGYEQYF. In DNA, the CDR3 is TGTGCCAGCAGTTTCGGGACAGCCTCGGGCTACGAGCAGTACTTC.

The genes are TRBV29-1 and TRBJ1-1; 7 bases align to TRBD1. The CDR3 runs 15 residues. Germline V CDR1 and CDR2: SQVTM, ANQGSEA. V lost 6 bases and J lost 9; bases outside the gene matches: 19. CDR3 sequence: CSVNRGRTGGGKAFF. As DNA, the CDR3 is TGCAGCGTAAACAGGGGCCGGACCGGGGGCGGGAAAGCTTTCTTT.